The T cell receptor beta chain under discussion was sequenced for a study of PD-L1 blockade in urothelial cancer. On the study more broadly: Most of the 29 patients were men whose urothelial cancer was bladder-origin. Across blood samples, T cells had a median count of approximately 130,000. Findings and limits, study-wide: Durable-benefit patients had greater expansion of tumor-associated blood clones at 3 weeks. Better survival was predicted when blood TCR clonality before treatment fell below the median.

The CDR3 consists of 16 residues. Per the germline V gene, CDR1 is LNHDA and CDR2 is SQIVND (reference sequence). V dropped 3 bases and J dropped 3; count of bases not matched to a gene: 8. Noted time point: peripheral blood 6 weeks after treatment start. To note about this clone: Its specificity is unknown.

Here immunoSEQ multiplex PCR was the method, and the copy in TCRdb shows in-frame clones only, minus some. The repertoire holds 120,000 or so clones, 86% seen once, with roughly 2.3% in the top ten. Material: PBMCs, obtained around atezolizumab (anti-PD-L1) treatment. The TCR sequence derives from a man over 45 with urothelial cancer. The V call is TRBV19, the J call TRBJ2-5, with 9 bases identical to TRBD1. The CDR3 loop is CASSIVSGTGKETQYF. The CDR3 bases are TGTGCCAGTAGTATTGTCTCCGGGACAGGGAAAGAGACCCAGTACTTC.